This T cell receptor (beta chain) was found in a study of blood T cell repertoires in COVID-19. Study-level information: Samples representing acute and convalescent COVID-19 were sourced from the United States, Italy and Spain. Sample material is recorded as cDNA or gDNA derived from T cells, B-cell-depleted T cells, or PBMCs.

In the source study's methods: The assay estimated nucleated cells by amplifying reference gene primers. Data came from immunoSEQ multiplex PCR; TCRdb stores just in-frame clones and leaves some out. The DNA was the basis for D and trimming; V, J and clone size are from that table. The repertoire consists of some 300,000 clones, with roughly 90% occurring once and the leading ten covering roughly 2.8%. Membership in each cohort depended on participant-reported clinical history. Germline V gives CDR1 SEHNR, CDR2 FQNEAQ (reference sequence). The V and J ends lost 6 bases and 3 bases, in that order; junction bases with no gene match: 5. The CDR3 runs to 14 residues.

The origin of this receptor is a woman between 45 and 60 years old who had been exposed to COVID-19. Sequencing was carried out using PBMCs or T cells enriched from blood (not recorded which). This sequence joins TRBV7-9 and TRBJ1-5; the match to TRBD1 covers 7 bases. This CDR3 is CASRRQGDNQPQHF. CDR3 coding DNA: TGTGCCAGCAGACGACAGGGTGACAATCAGCCCCAGCATTTT.